Each of the 21 T cell receptor beta chains below was sequenced from the same sample in a study of CD8+CD57+ T cells in acquired aplastic anemia. Genomic DNA templated the TCR beta VDJ and CDR3 profiling. Via MiXCR, TCRdb re-called the reads, giving one row per CDR3 protein. Of about 240,000 distinct CDR3 sequences detected, roughly half appear once; the ten largest clones hold under 9%. An expansion of CD8+CD57+ cells by flow cytometry had been shown in patients chosen for sequencing. What was sequenced was sorted CD4+, CD8+, or CD8+CD57+ T cells (not recorded which) from PBMCs. Receptors were obtained from a human donor with aplastic anemia.

This clonotype was seen ten or more times. V gene TRBV15 combines with J gene TRBJ2-3; possible D gene TRBD1, 6 bases. The CDR3 runs 15 residues. Germline V gives CDR1 LNHNV, CDR2 YYDKDF (reference sequence). The ends were cut back, 5 bases at V and 6 bases at J, with 18 bases in the middle. Here the CDR3 DNA reads TGTGCCACCAGCCCCGGGACACTATTATCGGATACGCAGTATTTT. Translated, it gives CATSPGTLLSDTQYF.

At least ten counts were recorded for this clonotype. This chain uses TRBV7-9 with TRBJ2-5, with TRBD2 as a possible D gene (5 bases). CDR3 length: 15 amino acids. The germline V and J ends were trimmed by 2 bases and 4 bases, with 14 bases remaining between them. Germline CDR1 is SEHNR and CDR2 is FQNEAQ (reference sequence). In DNA form, the CDR3 reads TGTGCCAGCAGCTTAATTGTCTCTGGGAGAGAGACCCAGTACTTC. This translates into CASSLIVSGRETQYF.

This clonotype has just a few counts. The chain links TRBV15 to TRBJ1-2; 9 bases are a match to TRBD1. CDR3 length: 14 amino acids. V gave up 4 bases and J gave up 3 bases; unmatched junction bases: 3. Germline lookup yields CDR1 LNHNV and CDR2 YYDKDF (reference sequence). The CDR3 nucleotides read TGTGCCACCAGCAACAGGGGGCTGGACTATGGCTACACCTTC. Protein: CATSNRGLDYGYTF.

V and J are TRBV27 and TRBJ1-6; D is uncertain. The CDR3 totals 13 residues. Germline CDR1 MNHEY, CDR2 SMNVEV (reference sequence). Trimming took 0 bases from V and 9 from J, leaving 6 bases between them. CDR3 sequence (DNA): TGTGCCAGCAGTTTATCTCGTGGTTCACCCCTCCACTTT. It codes for CASSLSRGSPLHF.

CDR3 DNA sequence: TGTGCCAGCAGTTTAGGGTACGGAAGGGAGCAGTACTTC. Protein product: CASSLGYGREQYF. The chain recombines TRBV28 with TRBJ2-7; D remains ambiguous. With 2 bases removed from V and 7 bases from J, the gap between germline ends came to 12 bases. The CDR3 runs to 13 residues. The germline gives CDR1 MDHEN, CDR2 SYDVKM.

This chain uses TRBV10-2 with TRBJ1-2, with 10 bases lining up with TRBD1. With 8 bases clipped from V and 0 bases from J, the junction kept 3 bases outside the gene matches. CDR3 size: 14 residues. Germline-derived CDR1 and CDR2 are WSHSY and SAAADI. The CDR3 loop is CASEDRGTNYGYTF. As DNA, the CDR3 is TGCGCCAGCGAGGACAGGGGGACTAACTATGGCTACACCTTC.

Ten or more counts support this clonotype. The chain has TRBV20-1 and TRBJ2-7; 8 positions match TRBD2. Trimming cost V 5 bases and J 6 bases; bases outside gene matches: 18. This CDR3 spans 16 amino acids. Germline assignment: CDR1 DFQATT and CDR2 SNEGSKA (reference sequence). The CDR3 region is CSALMAPTGTRLEQYF. CDR3 nucleotide sequence: TGCAGTGCTTTGATGGCCCCTACCGGGACTAGGCTCGAGCAGTACTTC.

This sequence joins TRBV30 and TRBJ2-7, with D perhaps matching TRBD1 or TRBD2 (5 bases each). The V end lost 5 bases, the J end lost 5 bases, and 10 bases lay between the germline ends. CDR1 and CDR2 (germline): GTSNPN, SVGIG (reference sequence). The CDR3 consists of 11 residues. The CDR3 loop is CAWGEGNEQYF. The CDR3 nucleotides read TGTGCCTGGGGTGAGGGGAACGAGCAGTACTTC.

As concerns this clonotype: The conserved phenylalanine or tryptophan is not found at the CDR3 terminus, so this likely reflects a read error. V gene TRBV7-6 combines with J gene TRBJ2-1, with D tentatively TRBD1 or TRBD2 (5 bases each). V lost 0 bases, J lost 10 bases, and 7 bases lay in between. The CDR3 length is 12 residues. The germline V gene encodes CDR1 SGHVS and CDR2 FNYEAQ. The CDR3 coding sequence is TGTGCCAGCAGCTTAGCGAGGGGAGAGCAGTTCATC. Amino acid sequence: CASSLARGEQFI.

This clonotype occurred many times. The chain joins TRBV5-6 to TRBJ2-7; D may be TRBD1 (7 bases). The V end was cut by 4 bases, the J end by 3 bases, with 17 bases between. Germline V gene sequence: CDR1 SGHDT, CDR2 YYEEEE. The CDR3 is 15 amino acids. CDR3 amino acids: CASSTGDREVYEQYF. The CDR3 coding sequence is TGTGCCAGCAGCACAGGTGACAGGGAGGTCTACGAGCAGTACTTC.

This clonotype has ten or more counts. The rearrangement joins TRBV19 to TRBJ1-1; D is possibly TRBD1 (5 bases). The germline V and J ends were trimmed by 2 bases and 3 bases, with 7 bases remaining between them. Germline CDR1 and CDR2: LNHDA and SQIVND (reference sequence). CDR3 length equals 13 residues. CDR3: CASSIRDYTEAFF. The CDR3 nucleotides are TGTGCCAGTAGTATAAGGGACTACACTGAAGCTTTCTTT.

In this sample, this clonotype turned up many times. This chain uses TRBV9 with TRBJ2-3, with 15 bases that match TRBD2. Germline V CDR1 and CDR2: SGDLS, YYNGEE. J lost 3 bases, V lost 3 bases, and 5 bases had no gene match. The CDR3 contains 17 residues. The CDR3 region is CASSGGLAGGSTDTQYF. The CDR3 DNA sequence: TGTGCCAGCAGCGGCGGACTAGCGGGGGGGTCTACAGATACGCAGTATTTT.

Many counts were recorded for this clonotype. The V gene is TRBV6-5, the J gene TRBJ1-2, with 9 bases lining up with TRBD1. Germline V gene data show CDR1 as MNHEY and CDR2 as SVGAGI. The CDR3 is 14 amino acids. Trimming cost V 8 bases and J 3 bases; bases outside gene matches: 7. CDR3 region: CASRGTGWYYGYTF. The DNA for the CDR3 is TGTGCCAGCCGGGGGACAGGGTGGTACTATGGCTACACCTTC.

With regard to this clonotype: A read error may be the cause here, since a much bigger clone is one base away. The chain uses TRBV25-1 and TRBJ1-1; maybe TRBD1 (6 bases). Trimming stripped 5 bases from V and 9 bases from J, with 16 bases between. Germline V gene lookup returns CDR1 MGHDK and CDR2 SYGVNS. The length of the CDR3 is 13 residues. The CDR3 region has the DNA TGTGCCAGCAGTTACAGGGAGAGTACTAAAGCTTTCTTT. Amino acid sequence: CASSYRESTKAFF.

This clonotype was seen ten or more times. The V call is TRBV5-6, the J call TRBJ2-5; a weak D match, TRBD2 (5 bases). Germline CDR1 and CDR2: SGHDT and YYEEEE. Trimming cost V 5 bases and J 3 bases, with 17 bases left between them. The CDR3 is 15 residues long. CDR3 amino acids: CASSPERSGEETQYF. DNA for the CDR3: TGTGCCAGCAGTCCCGAGCGGTCCGGGGAAGAGACCCAGTACTTC.

There are many counts of this clonotype. The V and J genes are TRBV4-1 and TRBJ1-2; D is undetermined. Between the trimmed V and J ends, which lost 3 bases and 6 bases, there was a span of 11 bases. This CDR3 has 13 amino acids. The V gene's germline CDR1 is MGHRA and CDR2 YSYEKL. CDR3 sequence reads: CASSHSGRDGYTF. The CDR3 DNA sequence: TGCGCCAGCAGCCACTCGGGGAGAGATGGCTACACCTTC.

The chain links TRBV10-3 to TRBJ2-1; D is uncertain. The CDR3 contains 13 residues. Trimming cost V 8 bases and J 8 bases, with 16 bases left between them. Germline CDR1 and CDR2: ENHRY and SYGVKD. Here the CDR3 reads CAIESEVEDEQFF. CDR3 bases: TGTGCCATCGAATCCGAGGTAGAGGATGAGCAGTTCTTC.

This clonotype was counted many times. This chain uses TRBV15 with TRBJ2-3; D is unclear. Germline V gene sequence: CDR1 LNHNV, CDR2 YYDKDF (reference sequence). The CDR3 extends over 11 amino acids. V dropped 3 bases and J dropped 14 bases, with 12 bases sitting between them. The CDR3 region has the DNA TGTGCCACCAGCAGCGGACCCGACCTGTATTTT. Its protein product is CATSSGPDLYF.

The chain links TRBV24-1 to TRBJ1-5; D not resolved. V lost 3 bases, J lost 4 bases, and 6 bases lay in between. CDR3 length: 13 residues. CDR1 and CDR2 from the germline V gene are KGHDR and SFDVKD. This CDR3 is CATSDHSNQPQHF. As DNA, the CDR3 is TGTGCCACCAGTGATCATTCAAATCAGCCCCAGCATTTT.

This clonotype showed up many times. The chain links TRBV7-9 to TRBJ1-1; D unresolved. This CDR3 spans 16 amino acids. CDR1 is SEHNR, CDR2 FQNEAQ, per germline (reference sequence). The germline V and J ends were trimmed by 0 bases and 1 base, with 12 bases remaining between them. The CDR3 coding sequence is TGTGCCAGCAGCTTAGCGACCGGGCCAGGGAACACTGAAGCTTTCTTT. Translating it yields CASSLATGPGNTEAFF. Variable domain in full (rest from reference TRBV7-9 and TRBJ1-1): DTGVSQNPRHKITKRGQNVTFRCDPISEHNRLYWYRQTLGQGPEFLTYFQNEAQLEKSRLLSDRFSAERPKGSFSTLEIQRTEQGDSAMYLCASSLATGPGNTEAFFGQGTRLTVV.

The gene calls are TRBV7-3 and TRBJ1-6, with D perhaps TRBD1 (5 bases). Germline lookup yields CDR1 SGHTA and CDR2 FQGTGA. This CDR3 is built from 13 residues. Deletions cut 6 bases from V and 6 bases from J, with 9 bases between. CDR3 sequence: CASRTRGNSPLHF. The DNA for the CDR3 is TGTGCCAGCAGGACGAGGGGTAATTCACCCCTCCACTTT.